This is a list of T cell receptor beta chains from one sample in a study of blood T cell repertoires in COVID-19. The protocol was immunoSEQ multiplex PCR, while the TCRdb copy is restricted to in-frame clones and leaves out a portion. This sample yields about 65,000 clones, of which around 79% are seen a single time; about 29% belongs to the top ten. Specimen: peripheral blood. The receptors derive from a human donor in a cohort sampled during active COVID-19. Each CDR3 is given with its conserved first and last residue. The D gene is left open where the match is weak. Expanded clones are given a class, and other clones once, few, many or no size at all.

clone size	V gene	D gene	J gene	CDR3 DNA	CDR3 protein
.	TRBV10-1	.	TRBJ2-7	TGCGCCAGCAGTGAGTCGGGGCGGTCCTACGAGCAGTACTTC	CASSESGRSYEQYF
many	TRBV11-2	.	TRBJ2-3	TGTGCCAGCAGCTTAGGAGAGGTCGGCACAGATACGCAGTATTTT	CASSLGEVGTDTQYF
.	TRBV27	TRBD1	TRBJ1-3	TGTGCCAGCAGTTCCGGGACAGCCGGAAACACCATATATTTT	CASSSGTAGNTIYF
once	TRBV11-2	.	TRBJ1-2	TGTGCCAGCAGCTTAGGTCCGGCAGGGAACTATGGCTACACCTTC	CASSLGPAGNYGYTF
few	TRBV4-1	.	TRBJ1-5	TGCGCCAGCAGCCAGACCCGTCAGGGCGGTCAGCCCCAGCATTTT	CASSQTRQGGQPQHF
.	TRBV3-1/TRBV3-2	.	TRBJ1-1	TGTGCCAGCAGCCAAGAAAGACTACAGTTTGAAGCTTTCTTT	CASSQERLQFEAFF
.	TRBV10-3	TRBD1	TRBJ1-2	TGTGCCATCAGTGAGGTGGGACAGGGGGCGGCTGGCTACACCTTC	CAISEVGQGAAGYTF
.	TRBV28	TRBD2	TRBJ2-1	TGTGCCAGCAAGGGGACTAGCGGGATTTTTCTATACAATGAGCAGTTCTTC	CASKGTSGIFLYNEQFF
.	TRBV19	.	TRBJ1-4	TGTGCCAGTAGTCCCCAATTTGGGGTATCGGGGGAAAAACTGTTTTTT	CASSPQFGVSGEKLFF
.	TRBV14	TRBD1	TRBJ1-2	TGTGCCAGCAGCCAAGCGACAGGGGCGGGGCATGGCTACACCTTC	CASSQATGAGHGYTF
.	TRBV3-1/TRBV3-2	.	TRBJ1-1	TGTGCCAGCAGCCAATGGGACAAAGAAGCTTTCTTT	CASSQWDKEAFF
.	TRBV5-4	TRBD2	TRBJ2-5	TGTGCCAGCAGCTGGACTAGCGGGGGGGCCGGAGAGACCCAGTACTTC	CASSWTSGGAGETQYF
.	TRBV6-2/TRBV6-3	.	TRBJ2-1	TGTGCCAGCAGTTACGTAAGTGTCGGGGAACCTAAAAATGAGCAGTTCTTC	CASSYVSVGEPKNEQFF
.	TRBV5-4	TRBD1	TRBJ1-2	TGTGCCAGCAGCTTCACAGGGGGCGTTAACTATGGCTACACCTTC	CASSFTGGVNYGYTF
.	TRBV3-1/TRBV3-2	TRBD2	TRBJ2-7	TGTGCCAGCAGCCGCGGACCTCCGGGAGGGAACTCCTACGAGCAGTACTTC	CASSRGPPGGNSYEQYF
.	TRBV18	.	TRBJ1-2	TGTGCCAGCTCACCGGGTCGGGGATTCTATGGCTACACCTTC	CASSPGRGFYGYTF
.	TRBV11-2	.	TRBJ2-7	TGTGCCAGCAGCTTCCTGACAGCAGGCGAGCAGTACTTC	CASSFLTAGEQYF
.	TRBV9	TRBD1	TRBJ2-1	TGTGCCAGCAGCGTAGTCGGACAGGTTCCTATCAATGAGCAGTTCTTC	CASSVVGQVPINEQFF
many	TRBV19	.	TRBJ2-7	TGTGCCAGTAGTTCTGGGCACTCCTACGAGCAGTACTTC	CASSSGHSYEQYF
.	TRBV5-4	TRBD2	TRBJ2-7	TGTGCCAGCAGCTCGGGACTAGCGGGGGCGACCTACGAGCAGTACTTC	CASSSGLAGATYEQYF
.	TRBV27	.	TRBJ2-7	TGTGCCAGCAGCGTCAAACAGGGTCGAACTGACGAGCAGTACTTC	CASSVKQGRTDEQYF
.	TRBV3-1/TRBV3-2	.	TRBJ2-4	TGTGCCAGCAGCCTTAGTTGTCCCATGCAAAGAAAAAACATTCAGTACTTC	CASSLSCPMQRKNIQYF
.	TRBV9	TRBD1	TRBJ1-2	TGTGCCAGCAGCGCCGGGACAGGAAACTATGGCTACACCTTC	CASSAGTGNYGYTF
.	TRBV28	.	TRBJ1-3	TGTGCCAGCAGTACAGGGCACGGAGCTGGAAACACCATATATTTT	CASSTGHGAGNTIYF
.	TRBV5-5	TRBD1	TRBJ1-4	TGTGCCAGCAGCACCACACAGGGGGCGACGGCCTTAGGAGAAAAACTGTTTTTT	CASSTTQGATALGEKLFF
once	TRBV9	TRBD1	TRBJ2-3	TGTGCCAGCAGCCCAGTCTTGACAGGGGCTAGCACAGATACGCAGTATTTT	CASSPVLTGASTDTQYF
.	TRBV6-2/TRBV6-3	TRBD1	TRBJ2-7	TGTGCCAGCAGTTATAGGGGGACAGGGTTATACGAGCAGTACTTC	CASSYRGTGLYEQYF
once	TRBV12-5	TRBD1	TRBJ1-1	TGTGCTAGTGGTCCCGGACAGGGCTACACTGAAGCTTTCTTT	CASGPGQGYTEAFF
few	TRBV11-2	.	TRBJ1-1	TGTGCCAGCAGCTTAGGGGTCCAGGGAGGCACTGAAGCTTTCTTT	CASSLGVQGGTEAFF
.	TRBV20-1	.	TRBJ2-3	TGCAGTCTACCCGGTACGCAGTATTTT	CSLPGTQYF
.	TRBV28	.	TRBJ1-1	TGTGCCAGCAGATTGGGAGGGGAAGCTTTCTTT	CASRLGGEAFF
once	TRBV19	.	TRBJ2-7	TGTGCCACCGCAGGGGTCTCATCCTACGAGCAGTACTTC	CATAGVSSYEQYF